A selection of T cell receptor beta chains follows, all from one sample in a study of T cell repertoires in cytomegalovirus infection. Using its own MiXCR run on the reads, TCRdb lists one record per CDR3 protein. The table records 200,000 to 250,000 distinct CDR3 sequences, approximately 13% of them present only once. Sequenced material: PBMCs. All receptors derive from a human donor in good health (CMV status not recorded). Some clones in this sample may be carry-over from other donors' samples. Each CDR3 is given with its conserved first and last residue. A D gene is named only where the DNA matches it firmly. Only some rows state a clone size, as once, few, many or a class for expanded clones.

d_call: TRBD1; v_call: TRBV19; clone_size: many; j_call: TRBJ2-7; cdr3_aa: CASSIRDRVKEQYF; cdr3_nt: TGTGCCAGTAGTATCCGGGACAGGGTGAAAGAGCAGTACTTC
d_call: TRBD2; v_call: TRBV6-2/TRBV6-3; clone_size: -; j_call: TRBJ2-1; cdr3_aa: CASSSNLIAGAGYEQFF; cdr3_nt: TGTGCCAGCAGCAGTAACCTCATAGCGGGAGCGGGATATGAGCAGTTCTTC
d_call: -; v_call: TRBV28; clone_size: many; j_call: TRBJ1-5; cdr3_aa: CASSLLPQAGNQPQHF; cdr3_nt: TGTGCCAGCAGTTTGCTCCCTCAAGCGGGCAATCAGCCCCAGCATTTT
d_call: TRBD1; v_call: TRBV12-3/TRBV12-4; clone_size: many; j_call: TRBJ2-4; cdr3_aa: CASSYTGGNIQYF; cdr3_nt: TGTGCCAGCAGTTATACAGGGGGGAACATTCAGTACTTC
d_call: TRBD1; v_call: TRBV28; clone_size: many; j_call: TRBJ1-5; cdr3_aa: CASRGQGDNQPQHF; cdr3_nt: TGTGCCAGCAGGGGACAGGGGGACAATCAGCCCCAGCATTTT
d_call: -; v_call: TRBV19; clone_size: -; j_call: TRBJ2-3; cdr3_aa: CASSRSSGAPERQYF; cdr3_nt: TGTGCCAGTAGTAGAAGTTCCGGGGCTCCTGAGCGGCAGTATTTT
d_call: TRBD1; v_call: TRBV6-5; clone_size: many; j_call: TRBJ2-2; cdr3_aa: CASSKRQGGTGELFF; cdr3_nt: TGTGCCAGCAGCAAGCGACAGGGCGGCACCGGGGAGCTGTTTTTT
d_call: -; v_call: TRBV5-5; clone_size: many; j_call: TRBJ2-6; cdr3_aa: CAISRDTLSGANVLTF; cdr3_nt: TGTGCCATCTCTCGGGACACCCTCTCTGGGGCCAACGTCCTGACTTTC
d_call: -; v_call: TRBV12-3/TRBV12-4; clone_size: many; j_call: TRBJ2-3; cdr3_aa: CASSLGVMDTQYF; cdr3_nt: TGTGCCAGCAGTTTAGGGGTAATGGATACGCAGTATTTT
d_call: TRBD2; v_call: TRBV7-2; clone_size: many; j_call: TRBJ2-5; cdr3_aa: CASNIAGGQETQYF; cdr3_nt: TGTGCCAGCAACATAGCGGGGGGTCAAGAGACCCAGTACTTC
d_call: -; v_call: TRBV4-3; clone_size: many; j_call: TRBJ1-2; cdr3_aa: CASSQDLRQPVAYGYTF; cdr3_nt: TGCGCCAGCAGCCAAGATCTCCGGCAGCCTGTAGCCTATGGCTACACCTTC
d_call: -; v_call: TRBV7-2; clone_size: many; j_call: TRBJ1-6; cdr3_aa: CASSLARTGEALHF; cdr3_nt: TGTGCCAGCAGCTTAGCGAGGACGGGGGAAGCTCTCCACTTT
d_call: -; v_call: TRBV7-3; clone_size: many; j_call: TRBJ2-2; cdr3_aa: CASSSLTNTGELFF; cdr3_nt: TGTGCCAGCAGCTCCCTAACGAACACCGGGGAGCTGTTTTTT
d_call: TRBD1; v_call: TRBV28; clone_size: -; j_call: TRBJ1-6; cdr3_aa: CASSLGTAGAPLHF; cdr3_nt: TGTGCCAGCAGTTTAGGGACAGCAGGAGCACCCCTCCACTTT
d_call: TRBD1; v_call: TRBV7-9; clone_size: many; j_call: TRBJ2-3; cdr3_aa: CASSFAGGADTQYF; cdr3_nt: TGTGCCAGCAGCTTTGCAGGGGGTGCAGATACGCAGTATTTT
d_call: -; v_call: TRBV14; clone_size: -; j_call: TRBJ2-2; cdr3_aa: CASSQVGRANAGELFF; cdr3_nt: TGTGCCAGCAGCCAAGTCGGTCGGGCGAACGCCGGGGAGCTGTTTTTT
d_call: -; v_call: TRBV10-3; clone_size: many; j_call: TRBJ1-5; cdr3_aa: CAISESPPEGPQHF; cdr3_nt: TGTGCCATCAGTGAGTCACCGCCCGAGGGGCCCCAGCATTTT
d_call: TRBD1; v_call: TRBV7-2; clone_size: many; j_call: TRBJ2-6; cdr3_aa: CASSADRPGSGANVLTF; cdr3_nt: TGTGCCAGCAGCGCGGACAGGCCAGGCTCTGGGGCCAACGTCCTGACTTTC
d_call: -; v_call: TRBV30; clone_size: -; j_call: TRBJ1-5; cdr3_aa: CAWRGTLKQPQHF; cdr3_nt: TGTGCCTGGAGGGGGACCCTGAAGCAGCCCCAGCATTTT
d_call: -; v_call: TRBV19; clone_size: many; j_call: TRBJ1-1; cdr3_aa: CASSNGLSNTEAFF; cdr3_nt: TGTGCCAGTAGTAACGGGTTATCGAACACTGAAGCTTTCTTT
d_call: TRBD1; v_call: TRBV7-9; clone_size: -; j_call: TRBJ2-7; cdr3_aa: CASSLVSAPGQGGAEQYF; cdr3_nt: TGTGCCAGCAGCTTAGTATCGGCCCCGGGACAGGGTGGGGCCGAGCAGTACTTC
d_call: -; v_call: TRBV7-2; clone_size: many; j_call: TRBJ2-7; cdr3_aa: CASSVSPGAWEQYF; cdr3_nt: TGTGCCAGCAGTGTGTCCCCGGGCGCTTGGGAGCAGTACTTC
d_call: -; v_call: TRBV6-2/TRBV6-3; clone_size: many; j_call: TRBJ1-5; cdr3_aa: CASSSPVIGNQPQHF; cdr3_nt: TGTGCCAGCAGTTCCCCGGTTATCGGAAATCAGCCCCAGCATTTT
d_call: -; v_call: TRBV20-1; clone_size: many; j_call: TRBJ1-5; cdr3_aa: CSARVEGYNQPQHF; cdr3_nt: TGCAGTGCTAGAGTCGAGGGCTACAATCAGCCCCAGCATTTT
d_call: -; v_call: TRBV7-2; clone_size: many; j_call: TRBJ2-7; cdr3_aa: CASSTGGRGGYEQYF; cdr3_nt: TGTGCCAGCAGCACAGGTGGAAGAGGGGGGTACGAGCAGTACTTC
d_call: -; v_call: TRBV7-8; clone_size: many; j_call: TRBJ1-5; cdr3_aa: CASSGTVGNQPQHF; cdr3_nt: TGTGCCTCAAGTGGGACGGTGGGCAATCAGCCCCAGCATTTT
d_call: -; v_call: TRBV7-9; clone_size: many; j_call: TRBJ2-1; cdr3_aa: CASSPQGSYNEQFF; cdr3_nt: TGTGCCAGCAGCCCCCAGGGCTCCTACAATGAGCAGTTCTTC
d_call: -; v_call: TRBV7-2; clone_size: many; j_call: TRBJ2-5; cdr3_aa: CASSSPVNLRQETQYF; cdr3_nt: TGTGCCAGCAGCTCCCCGGTCAACTTACGCCAAGAGACCCAGTACTTC
d_call: -; v_call: TRBV6-2/TRBV6-3; clone_size: -; j_call: TRBJ2-3; cdr3_aa: CASSYTGLPTDTQYF; cdr3_nt: TGTGCCAGCAGTTACACCGGACTTCCCACAGATACGCAGTATTTT
d_call: -; v_call: TRBV28; clone_size: few; j_call: TRBJ2-2; cdr3_aa: CASPRPNTGELFF; cdr3_nt: TGTGCCAGCCCGAGGCCGAACACCGGGGAGCTGTTTTTT
d_call: -; v_call: TRBV15; clone_size: many; j_call: TRBJ1-2; cdr3_aa: CATSASTGTGNGYTF; cdr3_nt: TGTGCCACCAGCGCTTCCACTGGAACAGGGAACGGCTACACCTTC
d_call: TRBD1; v_call: TRBV7-2; clone_size: many; j_call: TRBJ2-5; cdr3_aa: CASSVYRGRAETQYF; cdr3_nt: TGTGCCAGCAGCGTTTACAGGGGGCGCGCAGAGACCCAGTACTTC
d_call: TRBD1; v_call: TRBV18; clone_size: many; j_call: TRBJ1-1; cdr3_aa: CASSPPGTGVEAFF; cdr3_nt: TGTGCCAGCTCACCACCCGGGACAGGGGTTGAAGCTTTCTTT
d_call: TRBD2; v_call: TRBV28; clone_size: -; j_call: TRBJ2-5; cdr3_aa: CAGRTSGSETQYF; cdr3_nt: TGTGCCGGGCGGACTAGCGGGAGTGAGACCCAGTACTTC
d_call: -; v_call: TRBV7-2; clone_size: many; j_call: TRBJ2-7; cdr3_aa: CASSPSAGAPYEQYF; cdr3_nt: TGTGCCAGCAGCCCGTCTGCGGGGGCACCCTACGAGCAGTACTTC
d_call: -; v_call: TRBV18; clone_size: few; j_call: TRBJ2-7; cdr3_aa: CASSPYGSSYEQYF; cdr3_nt: TGTGCCAGCTCACCATACGGGAGCTCCTACGAGCAGTACTTC
d_call: -; v_call: TRBV19; clone_size: -; j_call: TRBJ1-5; cdr3_aa: CASSIGGEGQPQHF; cdr3_nt: TGTGCCAGTAGTATAGGTGGGGAGGGTCAGCCCCAGCATTTT
d_call: -; v_call: TRBV7-9; clone_size: many; j_call: TRBJ1-5; cdr3_aa: CASSFDREDQHF; cdr3_nt: TGTGCCAGCAGCTTTGATAGGGAGGACCAGCATTTT
d_call: -; v_call: TRBV28; clone_size: -; j_call: TRBJ2-5; cdr3_aa: CASRPNLQGGETQYF; cdr3_nt: TGTGCCAGCAGACCTAACCTACAGGGAGGCGAGACCCAGTACTTC
d_call: TRBD1; v_call: TRBV15; clone_size: many; j_call: TRBJ1-5; cdr3_aa: CATSPPGQGLRDQPQHF; cdr3_nt: TGTGCCACCAGCCCACCGGGACAGGGGTTAAGAGATCAGCCCCAGCATTTT
d_call: TRBD1; v_call: TRBV6-2/TRBV6-3; clone_size: -; j_call: TRBJ1-1; cdr3_aa: CASSSHPGGRPEAFF; cdr3_nt: TGTGCCAGCAGTTCTCACCCAGGGGGTCGGCCTGAAGCTTTCTTT
d_call: TRBD2; v_call: TRBV7-2; clone_size: many; j_call: TRBJ2-7; cdr3_aa: CASSRTSGRVEQYF; cdr3_nt: TGTGCCAGCAGTCGGACTAGCGGGAGAGTCGAGCAGTACTTC
d_call: TRBD1; v_call: TRBV7-9; clone_size: many; j_call: TRBJ1-4; cdr3_aa: CASSLDRGNEKLFF; cdr3_nt: TGTGCCAGCAGCCTGGACAGGGGTAATGAAAAACTGTTTTTT
d_call: -; v_call: TRBV7-2; clone_size: many; j_call: TRBJ2-1; cdr3_aa: CASSLGRGGGNEQFF; cdr3_nt: TGTGCCAGCAGCTTAGGCAGGGGAGGGGGCAATGAGCAGTTCTTC
d_call: TRBD1; v_call: TRBV6-1; clone_size: many; j_call: TRBJ1-5; cdr3_aa: CASSETGGDSNQPQHF; cdr3_nt: TGTGCCAGCAGTGAGACAGGGGGAGATAGCAATCAGCCCCAGCATTTT